This T cell receptor beta chain was sequenced in a study of neurological immune-mediated disorders. This clonotype was observed many times. Its antigen is still unknown. Findings of the study overall: None of the CDR3 amino acid sequences in expanded clones turned up in more than one subject, which points to private repertoires in all groups.

The germline V gene encodes CDR1 SGHDT and CDR2 YYEEEE. Trimming removed 4 bases at V and 3 bases at J, with 17 bases between. This CDR3 comprises 15 residues. The cDNA was generated by 5'RACE with 10-nucleotide random UMIs. One entry per CDR3 protein results from TCRdb running MiXCR on the 5' RACE reads. The sample carries about 120,000 distinct CDR3 sequences, about 3.4% recorded once. This receptor was identified in a young woman with multiple sclerosis. The rearrangement uses TRBV5-6 and TRBJ2-7; weak D call: TRBD2 (6 bases). The sequencing sample was made of PBMCs. The CDR3 protein is CASSATEGGLYEQYF. The CDR3 bases are TGTGCCAGCAGCGCGACAGAAGGAGGGCTCTACGAGCAGTACTTC.